Given below is one TCR beta chain in context. This sample stems from a study of control samples from healthy donors and cancer patients. The ends were cut back, 7 bases at V and 3 bases at J, with 15 bases in the middle. The CDR3 covers 14 residues. The germline CDR1 and CDR2 sequences are MNHEY and SVGAGI. Data came from immunoSEQ multiplex PCR; TCRdb stores just in-frame clones and leaves some out. The data contain approximately 82,000 clones, 93% of them seen just once; the ten biggest clones take up roughly 1.3%. This receptor was identified in a woman aged 35 to 49 with lung cancer. The chain couples TRBV6-5 to TRBJ1-1; tentative D call: TRBD1 (5 bases). The specimen sequenced was PBMCs. The CDR3 coding sequence is TGTGCCAGCACCCTAGCTGGACACCACACTGAAGCTTTCTTT. It encodes CASTLAGHHTEAFF.